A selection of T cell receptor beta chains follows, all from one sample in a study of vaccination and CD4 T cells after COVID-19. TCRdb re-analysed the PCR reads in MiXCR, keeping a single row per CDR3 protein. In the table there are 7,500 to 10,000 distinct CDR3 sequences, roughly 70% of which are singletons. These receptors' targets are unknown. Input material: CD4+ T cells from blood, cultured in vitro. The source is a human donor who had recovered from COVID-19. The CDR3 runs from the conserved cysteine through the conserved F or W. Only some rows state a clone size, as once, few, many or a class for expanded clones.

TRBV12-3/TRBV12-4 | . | CASAGGTNFF
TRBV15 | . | CATNSGSAAEQFF
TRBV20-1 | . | CSAREIGSNQPQHF
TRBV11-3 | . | CASSTFGQETQYF
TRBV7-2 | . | CASSLGDSSYNEQFF
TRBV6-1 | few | CASGGQGALTEAFF
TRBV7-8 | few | CASTSGGQQGWETQYF
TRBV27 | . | CASSSGGGEGETQYF
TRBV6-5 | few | CASSYLGDQPQHF
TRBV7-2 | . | CASSLVPSGSQDTQYF
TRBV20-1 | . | CSARAEEQTGGGETQYF
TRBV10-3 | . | CAISEGQAYGGCTF
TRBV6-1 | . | CASNQGTSGGETQYF
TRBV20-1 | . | CSATGGRGQETQYF
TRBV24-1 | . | CATSGGSQETQYF
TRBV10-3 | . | CAIKGGYEQYF
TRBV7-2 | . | CASSMATGIGEKLFF
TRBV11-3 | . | CASSLGLGQGGNQPQHF
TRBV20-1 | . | CSAREGTTSTDTQYF
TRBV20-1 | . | CSARAPGLAPYEQYF
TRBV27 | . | CASSARILTTGNTEAFF
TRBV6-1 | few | CASSTDRVGTEAFF
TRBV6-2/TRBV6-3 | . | CASTRDYNSPLHF
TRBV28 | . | CASSIGTVYSNQPQHF
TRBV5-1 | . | CASSLGWPSGGASETQYF
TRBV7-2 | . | CASSPQGLNEKLFF
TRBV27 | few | CASSTDSRNTEAFF
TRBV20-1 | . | CSARGSYPYNEQFF
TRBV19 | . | CASSIGTGILPQHF
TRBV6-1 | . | CASNRKQGSGHTF
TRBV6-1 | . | CASSAPQGRNTEAFF
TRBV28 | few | CASSLYSMGETQYF
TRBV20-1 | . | CSARPLPSGQETQYF
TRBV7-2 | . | CASSLVTGDRVPLKTQYF
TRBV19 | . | CASSIGTGWSGWDTEAFF
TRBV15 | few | CATSRTGSNQPQHF
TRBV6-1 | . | CASRPAGYGYTF
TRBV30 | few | CAWSVLDSREQYF
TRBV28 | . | CASSLRGPFF
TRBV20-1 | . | CSARGRGSSSYNEQFF
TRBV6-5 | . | CASSYATGGYEQYF
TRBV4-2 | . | CASSQDDGRLSPQHF
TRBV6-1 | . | CASSEAAGGETQYF
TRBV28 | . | CASSLAGQGHNEQFF
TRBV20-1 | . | CSAVTVTNYGYTF
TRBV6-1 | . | CASSPRDSTDTQYF
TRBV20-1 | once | CSARDLGGNSNQPQHF
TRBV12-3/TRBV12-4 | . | CASSLHRGGQPQHF
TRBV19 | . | CASSPWSGANVLTF